One sample yielded the 2 T cell receptor beta chains listed below, sequenced in a study of T cells in tumors after PD-1 blockade. Some clones are missing from TCRdb's copy, which holds only in-frame ones; the method was immunoSEQ multiplex PCR. This table holds some 43,000 clones, over 70% found once. This specimen was PBMCs, taken before anti-PD-1 treatment. The source is a human donor with basal cell carcinoma.

The rearrangement joins TRBV7-6 to TRBJ1-1, with D possibly matching TRBD1 (6 bases). With 4 bases removed from V and 2 bases from J, the gap between germline ends came to 17 bases. In germline, CDR1 is SGHVS, CDR2 FNYEAQ. This CDR3 spans 16 amino acids. CDR3 protein: CASSSVGRQDNTEAFF. As DNA, the CDR3 is TGTGCCAGCAGCTCAGTGGGGAGACAGGATAACACTGAAGCTTTCTTT.

The chain is built from TRBV2 and TRBJ1-1, with D possibly matching TRBD1 (5 bases). The CDR3 runs 16 residues. Germline lookup yields CDR1 SNHLY and CDR2 FYNNEI. V gave up 2 bases and J gave up 0 bases, with 13 bases separating them. The chain's CDR3 is CASSEQGGLVNTEAFF. Here the CDR3 DNA reads TGTGCCAGCAGTGAACAGGGAGGGCTGGTGAACACTGAAGCTTTCTTT.